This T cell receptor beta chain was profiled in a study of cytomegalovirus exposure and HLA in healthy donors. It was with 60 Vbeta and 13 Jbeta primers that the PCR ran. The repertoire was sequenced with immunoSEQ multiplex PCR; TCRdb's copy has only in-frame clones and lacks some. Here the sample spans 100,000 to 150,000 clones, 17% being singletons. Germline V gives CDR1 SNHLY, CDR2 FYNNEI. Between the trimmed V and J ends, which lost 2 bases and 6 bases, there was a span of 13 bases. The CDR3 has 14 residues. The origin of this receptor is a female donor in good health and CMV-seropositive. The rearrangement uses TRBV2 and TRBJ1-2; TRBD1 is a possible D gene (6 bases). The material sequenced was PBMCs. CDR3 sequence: CASSEWSRGDGYTF. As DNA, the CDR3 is TGTGCCAGCAGTGAATGGTCCAGGGGAGATGGCTACACCTTC.